The 22 T cell receptor beta chains below all came from one sample that was sequenced in a study of T cells in Graves' hyperthyroidism and ophthalmopathy. Amplified regions were TCR beta CDR3 sequences from RNA transcripts. RT-PCR in the first round (using the HTBI primer set) targeted the TCR CDR3. TCRdb itself ran the multiplex PCR reads through MiXCR, one entry per CDR3 protein. The data hold about 360,000 distinct CDR3 sequences, with 19% observed a single time. The sample was blood. The receptors originated from a woman between 18 and 29 years old with Graves' hyperthyroidism.

In its sample, this clonotype was seen many times. The chain employs TRBV6-5 and TRBJ1-5; D uncertain. The V gene's germline CDR1 is MNHEY and CDR2 SVGAGI. The V end lost 6 bases, the J end lost 7 bases, and 10 bases lay between the germline ends. The CDR3 has 12 amino acids. The CDR3 loop is CASSGVNQPQHF. CDR3 DNA: TGTGCCAGCAGCGGAGTGAACCAGCCCCAGCATTTT.

In this sample, this clonotype turned up many times. V gene TRBV6-5 combines with J gene TRBJ1-3; a weak D match, TRBD1 (6 bases). CDR1 is MNHEY, CDR2 SVGAGI, per germline. The CDR3 is 13 residues long. V lost 10 bases to trimming and J lost 4 bases, with 14 bases between them. CDR3 DNA sequence: TGTGCCACGAATCAGGGGCACGGAAACACCATATATTTT. Its protein is CATNQGHGNTIYF.

This clonotype was observed a handful of times. This chain uses TRBV20-1 with TRBJ2-3, with TRBD2 matching 10 bases. CDR3 length equals 15 residues. The junction had 9 bases not matched to a gene; V was cut back by 6 bases and J by 3 bases. Germline V gene lookup returns CDR1 DFQATT and CDR2 SNEGSKA (reference sequence). CDR3 in amino acids: CSAEGLADGTDTQYF. The CDR3 nucleotides are TGCAGTGCCGAAGGACTAGCGGATGGGACAGATACGCAGTATTTT.

This clonotype has at least ten counts. This chain joins TRBV5-1 and TRBJ2-7, with D unresolved. CDR1 is SGHRS, CDR2 YFSETQ, per germline. CDR3 length: 12 amino acids. V lost 6 bases to trimming and J lost 3 bases, with 10 bases between them. CDR3 nucleotides: TGCGCCAGCATAGGTTACAACTACGAGCAGTACTTC. This sequence encodes CASIGYNYEQYF.

This clonotype came up many times. The rearrangement links TRBV12-3 or TRBV12-4 to TRBJ2-2; TRBD2 matches at 8 bases. Trimming at V came to 6 bases and at J to 6 bases, leaving 15 bases not matched to a gene. The CDR3 sequence is 17 residues long. The CDR3 reads CASSPRGLVGGPGELFF. The CDR3 region has the DNA TGTGCCAGCAGCCCTAGGGGACTAGTAGGTGGGCCCGGGGAGCTGTTTTTT.

This clonotype appeared many times. The rearrangement uses TRBV10-3 and TRBJ1-2; no firm D call. Germline CDR1 ENHRY, CDR2 SYGVKD. Trimming removed 0 bases from V and 3 bases from J, with 2 bases in between. The CDR3 totals 12 residues. The CDR3 is CAISESDYGYTF. The CDR3 nucleotides read TGTGCCATCAGTGAGTCAGACTATGGCTACACCTTC.

The chain uses TRBV5-1 and TRBJ2-5, with a possible D match to TRBD1 (5 bases). Germline-derived CDR1 and CDR2 are SGHRS and YFSETQ. This CDR3 region has 13 residues. V was clipped by 4 bases and J by 5 bases, with 12 bases between them. The CDR3 nucleotides are TGCGCCAGCAGCCTCACTAAGGGGGAGACCCAGTACTTC. Translated: CASSLTKGETQYF.

This clonotype has a count of ten or more. The V call is TRBV28, the J call TRBJ2-7; D is unresolved. Germline V gene sequence: CDR1 MDHEN, CDR2 SYDVKM. The CDR3 consists of 12 residues. V lost 11 bases, J lost 3 bases, and 14 bases lay in between. CDR3 bases: TGTGCCGGTAGCAATATGGGCTACGAGCAGTACTTC. This translates into CAGSNMGYEQYF.

This clonotype was found many times. The rearrangement links TRBV20-1 to TRBJ1-1, with D possibly TRBD1 on 5 matching bases. Germline CDR1 reads DFQATT; CDR2 reads SNEGSKA (reference sequence). The CDR3 has 13 residues. V gave up 5 bases and J gave up 5 bases, with 15 bases separating them. CDR3 amino acids: CSAPLERGTEAFF. The DNA for the CDR3 is TGCAGTGCTCCTTTGGAGCGGGGGACTGAAGCTTTCTTT.

DNA of the CDR3: TGTGCCAGCAGTTCGGGAGGACGTTACTACGAGCAGTACTTC. Protein sequence: CASSSGGRYYEQYF. The chain joins TRBV28 to TRBJ2-7; 7 bases agree with TRBD2. CDR3 length: 14 residues. The V gene's germline CDR1 is MDHEN and CDR2 SYDVKM. The J segment lost 3 bases and the V segment lost 4 bases, leaving 6 bases of the junction unmatched.

The rearrangement joins TRBV5-1 to TRBJ2-4; 8 bases are shared with TRBD1. Trimming at V came to 5 bases and at J to 6 bases, leaving 7 bases not matched to a gene. Germline V gives CDR1 SGHRS, CDR2 YFSETQ. This CDR3 has 14 residues. CDR3 region: CASRRDRGGNIQYF. The CDR3 DNA follows: TGCGCCAGCAGGCGAGACAGGGGTGGAAACATTCAGTACTTC.

This clonotype has ten or more counts. The chain joins TRBV27 to TRBJ2-7; D ambiguous. The CDR3 is 13 amino acids. From germline, CDR1 is MNHEY and CDR2 SMNVEV (reference sequence). Trimming left V 9 bases short and J 4 bases short, with 16 bases between. The CDR3, as DNA: TGTGCCAGAGACACCGAGCCTCTGTACGAGCAGTACTTC. Encoded protein: CARDTEPLYEQYF.

This clonotype was observed at least ten times. This rearrangement joins TRBV6-1 to TRBJ1-5; 9 nucleotides match TRBD1. J gave up 1 base and V 7 bases, and 5 bases lay outside the gene matches. The V gene's germline CDR1 is MNHNS and CDR2 SASEGT. There are 15 residues in the CDR3. CDR3 coding DNA: TGTGCCAGCAAACAGGGGGCGAGAAGCAATCAGCCCCAGCATTTT. Protein sequence: CASKQGARSNQPQHF.

The V call is TRBV29-1, the J call TRBJ2-7; D is unresolved. The CDR3 runs 10 residues. CDR1 and CDR2 from the germline V gene are SQVTM and ANQGSEA. V lost 4 bases and J lost 5, with 6 bases in between. The CDR3 DNA follows: TGCAGCGTTGGGAGAGACGAGCAGTACTTC. Encoded protein: CSVGRDEQYF.

Written as DNA, the CDR3 is TGTGCCAGCAGCTTTGGTAGCGTCGAGACCCAGTACTTC. Translating gives CASSFGSVETQYF. V usage is TRBV7-2 and J usage is TRBJ2-5, with a tentative D call TRBD2 (5 bases). V was pared by 3 bases and J by 5 bases, with 10 bases between. This CDR3 region has 13 residues. The germline CDR1 and CDR2 sequences are SGHTA and FQGNSA.

At least ten counts were recorded for this clonotype. The chain employs TRBV11-2 and TRBJ2-5; maybe TRBD1 (6 bases). Trimming removed 8 bases from V and 6 bases from J, with 16 bases in between. This CDR3 has 13 residues. Germline values: CDR1 SGHAT, CDR2 FQNNGV. CDR3 sequence: CASRLRDTQTQYF. The CDR3 bases are TGTGCCAGCCGGCTCCGGGACACTCAGACCCAGTACTTC. Complete variable domain (other parts from reference TRBV11-2 and TRBJ2-5): EAGVAQSPRYKIIEKRQSVAFWCNPISGHATLYWYQQILGQGPKLLIQFQNNGVVDDSQLPKDRFSAERLKGVDSTLKIQPAKLEDSAVYLCASRLRDTQTQYFGPGTRLLVL.

This clonotype was recorded at least ten times. The rearrangement links TRBV12-3 or TRBV12-4 to TRBJ1-2; no clear D. V lost 5 bases and J 4 bases, leaving 5 bases between the germline ends. The CDR3 sequence is 11 residues long. The CDR3 loop reads CASSGIYGYTF. The DNA for the CDR3 is TGTGCCAGCAGTGGGATCTATGGCTACACCTTC.

This clonotype was recorded at least ten times. J is TRBJ1-5 and V is TRBV6-2 or TRBV6-3, with 8 bases identical to TRBD1. The junction had 3 bases not matched to a gene; V was cut back by 1 base and J by 4 bases. CDR1 is MNHEY and CDR2 is SVGEGT in the germline V gene. The CDR3 is 15 amino acids. The CDR3 protein is CASSYLTGGNQPQHF. The CDR3 nucleotides are TGTGCCAGCAGTTACTTAACAGGGGGGAATCAGCCCCAGCATTTT.

About this clonotype itself: This sequence may be a read error, since a much larger clone differs from it by one base. V gene TRBV5-1 combines with J gene TRBJ1-2; 8 bases are a match to TRBD1. Looked up from germline, CDR1 is SGHRS and CDR2 is YFSETQ. This CDR3 has 14 amino acids. V shed 9 bases, J shed 6 bases, and the junction held 13 bases outside the gene matches. This chain's CDR3 is CAIRVTQGANGYTF. The CDR3 region has the DNA TGCGCCATCAGGGTAACGCAGGGGGCTAATGGCTACACCTTC.

This clonotype was detected only a few times. The rearrangement joins TRBV11-2 to TRBJ2-4; no clear D gene. The germline V and J ends were trimmed by 4 bases and 12 bases, with 7 bases remaining between them. The CDR3 is 10 amino acids. Germline-derived CDR1 and CDR2 are SGHAT and FQNNGV. CDR3 sequence reads: CASSCWNQYF. In nucleotides, the CDR3 is TGTGCCAGCAGCTGTTGGAATCAGTACTTC.

A few counts support this clonotype. The rearrangement uses TRBV4-1 and TRBJ1-1; 9 bases agree with TRBD1. The V and J ends lost 7 bases and 3 bases, in that order; junction bases with no gene match: 18. Germline V gene sequence: CDR1 MGHRA, CDR2 YSYEKL. This CDR3 has 18 amino acids. CDR3: CASTQSARLGTGYTEAFF. CDR3 coding DNA: TGCGCCAGCACCCAGTCGGCCCGCCTGGGGACAGGGTACACTGAAGCTTTCTTT.

This chain joins TRBV9 and TRBJ1-2; maybe TRBD1 (5 bases). V was cut by 2 bases and J by 6 bases, with 17 bases left in between. The germline gives CDR1 SGDLS, CDR2 YYNGEE. The CDR3 contains 15 residues. In nucleotides, the CDR3 is TGTGCCAGCAGCGTTCCGGGGGGGGGTCCGGATGGCTACACCTTC. This gives the protein CASSVPGGGPDGYTF.